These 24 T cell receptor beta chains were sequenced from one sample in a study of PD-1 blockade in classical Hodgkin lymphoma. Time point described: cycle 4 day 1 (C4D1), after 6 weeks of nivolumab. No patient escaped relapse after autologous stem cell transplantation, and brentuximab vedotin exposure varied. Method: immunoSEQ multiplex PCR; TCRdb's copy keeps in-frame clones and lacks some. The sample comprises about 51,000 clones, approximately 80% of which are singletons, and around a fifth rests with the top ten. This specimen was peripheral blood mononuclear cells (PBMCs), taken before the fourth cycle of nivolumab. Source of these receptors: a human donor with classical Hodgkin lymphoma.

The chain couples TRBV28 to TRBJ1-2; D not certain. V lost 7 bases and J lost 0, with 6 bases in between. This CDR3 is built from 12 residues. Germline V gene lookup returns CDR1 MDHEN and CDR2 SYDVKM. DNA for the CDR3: TGTGCCAGCACCCGTACTAACTATGGCTACACCTTC. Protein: CASTRTNYGYTF.

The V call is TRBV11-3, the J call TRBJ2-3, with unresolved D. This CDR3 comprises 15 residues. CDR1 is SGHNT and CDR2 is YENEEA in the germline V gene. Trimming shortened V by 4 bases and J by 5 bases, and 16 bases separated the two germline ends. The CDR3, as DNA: TGTGCCAGCAGCTCTCCAGGAAAACGAGGAGATACGCAGTATTTT. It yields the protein CASSSPGKRGDTQYF.

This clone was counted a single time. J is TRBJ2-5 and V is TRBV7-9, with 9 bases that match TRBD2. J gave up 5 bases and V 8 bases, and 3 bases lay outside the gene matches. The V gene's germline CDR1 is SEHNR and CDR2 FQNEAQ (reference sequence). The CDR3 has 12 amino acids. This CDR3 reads CASGRGGETQYF. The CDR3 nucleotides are TGTGCCAGCGGGCGGGGGGGTGAGACCCAGTACTTC.

CDR3 in amino acids: CASRRGFTGELFF. The CDR3 bases are TGTGCCAGCAGAAGGGGGTTTACCGGGGAGCTGTTTTTT. The V gene is TRBV6-5, the J gene TRBJ2-2; tentative D call: TRBD1 (6 bases). V lost 6 bases and J 5 bases, leaving 10 bases between the germline ends. The germline CDR1 and CDR2 sequences are MNHEY and SVGAGI. The CDR3 spans 13 residues.

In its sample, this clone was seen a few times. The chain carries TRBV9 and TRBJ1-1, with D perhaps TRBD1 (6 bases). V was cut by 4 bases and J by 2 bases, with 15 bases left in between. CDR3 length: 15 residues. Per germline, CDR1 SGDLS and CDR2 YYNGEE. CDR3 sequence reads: CASSPLTGRNTEAFF. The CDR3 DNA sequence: TGTGCCAGCAGCCCGCTGACAGGAAGAAACACTGAAGCTTTCTTT.

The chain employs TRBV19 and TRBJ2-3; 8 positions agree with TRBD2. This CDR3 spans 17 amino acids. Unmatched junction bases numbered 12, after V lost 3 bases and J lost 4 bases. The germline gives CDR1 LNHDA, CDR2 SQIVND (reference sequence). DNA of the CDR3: TGTGCCAGTAGTATGGTGCCCAGCGGGAGCCTTGCAGATACGCAGTATTTT. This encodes CASSMVPSGSLADTQYF.

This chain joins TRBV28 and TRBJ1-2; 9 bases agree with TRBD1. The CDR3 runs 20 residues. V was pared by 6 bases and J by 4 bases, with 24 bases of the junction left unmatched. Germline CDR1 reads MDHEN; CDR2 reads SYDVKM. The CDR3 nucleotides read TGTGCCAGCAGCTATAACTCTTGGACAGGGACAGGGCGAGATTTCTATGGCTACACCTTC. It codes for CASSYNSWTGTGRDFYGYTF.

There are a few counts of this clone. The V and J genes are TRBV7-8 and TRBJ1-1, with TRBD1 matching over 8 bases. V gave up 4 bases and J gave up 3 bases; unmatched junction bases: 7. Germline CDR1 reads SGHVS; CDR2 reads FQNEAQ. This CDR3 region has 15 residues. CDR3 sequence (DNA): TGTGCCAGCAGCTCAAGCAGGGGGCGCTACACTGAAGCTTTCTTT. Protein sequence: CASSSSRGRYTEAFF. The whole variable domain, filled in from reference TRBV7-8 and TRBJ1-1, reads GAGVSQSPRYKVAKRGQDVALRCDPISGHVSLFWYQQALGQGPEFLTYFQNEAQLDKSGLPSDRFFAERPEGSVSTLKIQRTQQEDSAVYLCASSSSRGRYTEAFFGQGTRLTVV.

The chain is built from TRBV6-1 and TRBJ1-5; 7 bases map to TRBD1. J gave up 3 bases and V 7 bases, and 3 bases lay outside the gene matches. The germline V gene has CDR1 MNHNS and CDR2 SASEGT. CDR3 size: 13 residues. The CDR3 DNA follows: TGTGCCAGCACGGGACAGATCAATCAGCCCCAGCATTTT. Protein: CASTGQINQPQHF.

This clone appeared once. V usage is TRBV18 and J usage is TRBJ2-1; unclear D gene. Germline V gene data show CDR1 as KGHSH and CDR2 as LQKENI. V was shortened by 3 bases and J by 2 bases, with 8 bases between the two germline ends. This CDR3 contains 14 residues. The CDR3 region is CASSPELTYNEQFF. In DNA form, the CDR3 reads TGTGCCAGCTCACCCGAACTGACCTACAATGAGCAGTTCTTC. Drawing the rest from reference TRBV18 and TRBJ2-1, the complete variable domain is NAGVMQNPRHLVRRRGQEARLRCSPMKGHSHVYWYRQLPEEGLKFMVYLQKENIIDESGMPKERFSAEFPKEGPSILRIQQVVRGDSAAYFCASSPELTYNEQFFGPGTRLTVL.

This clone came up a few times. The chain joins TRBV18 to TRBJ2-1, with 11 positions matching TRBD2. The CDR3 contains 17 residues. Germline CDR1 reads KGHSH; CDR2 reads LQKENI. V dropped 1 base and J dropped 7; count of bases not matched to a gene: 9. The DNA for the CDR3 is TGTGCCAGCTCACCACTGCCGACTAGCGGGACTGATAATGAGCAGTTCTTC. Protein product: CASSPLPTSGTDNEQFF. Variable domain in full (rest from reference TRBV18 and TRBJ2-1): NAGVMQNPRHLVRRRGQEARLRCSPMKGHSHVYWYRQLPEEGLKFMVYLQKENIIDESGMPKERFSAEFPKEGPSILRIQQVVRGDSAAYFCASSPLPTSGTDNEQFFGPGTRLTVL.

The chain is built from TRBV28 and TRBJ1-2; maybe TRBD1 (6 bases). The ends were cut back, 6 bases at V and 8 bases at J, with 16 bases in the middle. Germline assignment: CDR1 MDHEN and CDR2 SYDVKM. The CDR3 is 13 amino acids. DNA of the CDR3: TGTGCCAGCAGACTGACCACAGGGTTGGGCTACACCTTC. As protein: CASRLTTGLGYTF.

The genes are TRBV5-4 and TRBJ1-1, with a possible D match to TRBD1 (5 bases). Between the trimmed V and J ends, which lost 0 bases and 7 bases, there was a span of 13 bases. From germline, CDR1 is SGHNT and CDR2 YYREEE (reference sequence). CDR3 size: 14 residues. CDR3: CASSLGQGGDEAFF. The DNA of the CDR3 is TGTGCCAGCAGCTTGGGGCAGGGAGGGGATGAAGCTTTCTTT. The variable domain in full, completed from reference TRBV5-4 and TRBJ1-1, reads ETGVTQSPTHLIKTRGQQVTLRCSSQSGHNTVSWYQQALGQGPQFIFQYYREEENGRGNFPPRFSGLQFPNYSSELNVNALELDDSALYLCASSLGQGGDEAFFGQGTRLTVV.

CDR3 sequence: CASSRPGDRGRDTEAFF. DNA of the CDR3: TGTGCCAGCAGCCGACCCGGGGACAGGGGGCGCGACACTGAAGCTTTCTTT. The chain is built from TRBV5-4 and TRBJ1-1, with 12 bases aligning to TRBD1. V lost 4 bases, J lost 3 bases, and 10 bases stayed unmatched. CDR3 size: 17 residues. Germline-derived CDR1 and CDR2 are SGHNT and YYREEE (reference sequence). The full variable domain, its missing parts supplied by reference TRBV5-4 and TRBJ1-1, is ETGVTQSPTHLIKTRGQQVTLRCSSQSGHNTVSWYQQALGQGPQFIFQYYREEENGRGNFPPRFSGLQFPNYSSELNVNALELDDSALYLCASSRPGDRGRDTEAFFGQGTRLTVV.

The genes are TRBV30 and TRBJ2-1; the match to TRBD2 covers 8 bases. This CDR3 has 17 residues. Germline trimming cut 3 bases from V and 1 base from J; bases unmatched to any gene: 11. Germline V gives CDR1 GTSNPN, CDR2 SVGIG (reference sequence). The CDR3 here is CAWSAYGTSRSYNEQFF. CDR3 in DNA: TGTGCCTGGAGCGCATATGGGACTAGTCGATCCTACAATGAGCAGTTCTTC.

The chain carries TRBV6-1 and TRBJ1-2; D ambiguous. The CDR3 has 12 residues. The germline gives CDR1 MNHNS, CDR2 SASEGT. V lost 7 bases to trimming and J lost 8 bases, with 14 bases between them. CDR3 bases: TGTGCCAGCACGCGGGGAGTGGAGGGCTACACCTTC. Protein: CASTRGVEGYTF.

The CDR3 here is CASSLAGTAAEQYF. The CDR3 bases are TGTGCCAGCAGCTTAGCCGGGACAGCCGCCGAGCAGTACTTC. The chain has TRBV11-2 and TRBJ2-7, with 7 bases lining up with TRBD1. The CDR3 loop spans 14 amino acids. Losses at the gene ends were 1 base for V and 6 bases for J; bases not matched to a gene: 6. Germline V lookup: CDR1 SGHAT, CDR2 FQNNGV.

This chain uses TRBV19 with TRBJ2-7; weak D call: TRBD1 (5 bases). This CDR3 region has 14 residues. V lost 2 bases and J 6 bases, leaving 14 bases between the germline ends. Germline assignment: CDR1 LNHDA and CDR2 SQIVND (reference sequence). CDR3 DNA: TGTGCCAGTAGTATACATATCGAGACAGCCGAGCAGTACTTC. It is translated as CASSIHIETAEQYF.

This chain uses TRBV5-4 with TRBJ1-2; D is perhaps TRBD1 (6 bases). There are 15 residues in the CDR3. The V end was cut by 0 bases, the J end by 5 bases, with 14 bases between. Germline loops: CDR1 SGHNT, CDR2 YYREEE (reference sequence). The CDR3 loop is CASSLVGGGGYGYTF. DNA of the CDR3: TGTGCCAGCAGCTTGGTTGGGGGAGGGGGGTATGGCTACACCTTC.

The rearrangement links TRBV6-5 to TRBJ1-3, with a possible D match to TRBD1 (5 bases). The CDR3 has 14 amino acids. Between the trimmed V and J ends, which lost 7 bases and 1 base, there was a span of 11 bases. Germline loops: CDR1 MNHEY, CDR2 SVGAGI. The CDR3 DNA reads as TGTGCCAGCACCCCTGGGGGTTCTGGAAACACCATATATTTT. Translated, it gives CASTPGGSGNTIYF.

This CDR3 is CASSLSIWDYTF. In nucleotides, the CDR3 is TGTGCCAGCAGCTTAAGTATTTGGGACTACACCTTC. The J gene is TRBJ1-2, the V gene TRBV11-2; D gene uncertain. V shed 2 bases and J shed 10 bases, with 11 bases lying between them. CDR3 length: 12 amino acids. Germline V lookup: CDR1 SGHAT, CDR2 FQNNGV.

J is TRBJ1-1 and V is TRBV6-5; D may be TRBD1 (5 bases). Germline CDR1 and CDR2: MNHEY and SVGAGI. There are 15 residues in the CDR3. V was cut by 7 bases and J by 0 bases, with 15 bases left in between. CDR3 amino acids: CASTRMGGLNTEAFF. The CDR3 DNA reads TGTGCCAGCACCAGAATGGGGGGACTGAACACTGAAGCTTTCTTT.

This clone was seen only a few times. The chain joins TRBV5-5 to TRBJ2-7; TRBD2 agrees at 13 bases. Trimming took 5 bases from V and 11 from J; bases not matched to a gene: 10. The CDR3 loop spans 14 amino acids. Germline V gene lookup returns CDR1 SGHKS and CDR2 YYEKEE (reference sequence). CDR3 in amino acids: CASRRTSGRRMEYF. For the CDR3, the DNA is TGTGCCAGCAGACGGACTAGCGGGAGACGGATGGAGTACTTC. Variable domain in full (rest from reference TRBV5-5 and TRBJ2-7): DAGVTQSPTHLIKTRGQQVTLRCSPISGHKSVSWYQQVLGQGPQFIFQYYEKEERGRGNFPDRFSARQFPNYSSELNVNALLLGDSALYLCASRRTSGRRMEYFGPGTRLTVT.

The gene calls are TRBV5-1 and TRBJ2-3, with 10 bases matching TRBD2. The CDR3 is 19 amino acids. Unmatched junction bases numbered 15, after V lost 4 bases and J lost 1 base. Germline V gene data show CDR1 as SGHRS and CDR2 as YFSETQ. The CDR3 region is CASSPLPGLAKEGTDTQYF. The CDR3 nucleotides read TGCGCCAGCAGCCCCCTCCCGGGACTAGCGAAAGAGGGCACAGATACGCAGTATTTT.